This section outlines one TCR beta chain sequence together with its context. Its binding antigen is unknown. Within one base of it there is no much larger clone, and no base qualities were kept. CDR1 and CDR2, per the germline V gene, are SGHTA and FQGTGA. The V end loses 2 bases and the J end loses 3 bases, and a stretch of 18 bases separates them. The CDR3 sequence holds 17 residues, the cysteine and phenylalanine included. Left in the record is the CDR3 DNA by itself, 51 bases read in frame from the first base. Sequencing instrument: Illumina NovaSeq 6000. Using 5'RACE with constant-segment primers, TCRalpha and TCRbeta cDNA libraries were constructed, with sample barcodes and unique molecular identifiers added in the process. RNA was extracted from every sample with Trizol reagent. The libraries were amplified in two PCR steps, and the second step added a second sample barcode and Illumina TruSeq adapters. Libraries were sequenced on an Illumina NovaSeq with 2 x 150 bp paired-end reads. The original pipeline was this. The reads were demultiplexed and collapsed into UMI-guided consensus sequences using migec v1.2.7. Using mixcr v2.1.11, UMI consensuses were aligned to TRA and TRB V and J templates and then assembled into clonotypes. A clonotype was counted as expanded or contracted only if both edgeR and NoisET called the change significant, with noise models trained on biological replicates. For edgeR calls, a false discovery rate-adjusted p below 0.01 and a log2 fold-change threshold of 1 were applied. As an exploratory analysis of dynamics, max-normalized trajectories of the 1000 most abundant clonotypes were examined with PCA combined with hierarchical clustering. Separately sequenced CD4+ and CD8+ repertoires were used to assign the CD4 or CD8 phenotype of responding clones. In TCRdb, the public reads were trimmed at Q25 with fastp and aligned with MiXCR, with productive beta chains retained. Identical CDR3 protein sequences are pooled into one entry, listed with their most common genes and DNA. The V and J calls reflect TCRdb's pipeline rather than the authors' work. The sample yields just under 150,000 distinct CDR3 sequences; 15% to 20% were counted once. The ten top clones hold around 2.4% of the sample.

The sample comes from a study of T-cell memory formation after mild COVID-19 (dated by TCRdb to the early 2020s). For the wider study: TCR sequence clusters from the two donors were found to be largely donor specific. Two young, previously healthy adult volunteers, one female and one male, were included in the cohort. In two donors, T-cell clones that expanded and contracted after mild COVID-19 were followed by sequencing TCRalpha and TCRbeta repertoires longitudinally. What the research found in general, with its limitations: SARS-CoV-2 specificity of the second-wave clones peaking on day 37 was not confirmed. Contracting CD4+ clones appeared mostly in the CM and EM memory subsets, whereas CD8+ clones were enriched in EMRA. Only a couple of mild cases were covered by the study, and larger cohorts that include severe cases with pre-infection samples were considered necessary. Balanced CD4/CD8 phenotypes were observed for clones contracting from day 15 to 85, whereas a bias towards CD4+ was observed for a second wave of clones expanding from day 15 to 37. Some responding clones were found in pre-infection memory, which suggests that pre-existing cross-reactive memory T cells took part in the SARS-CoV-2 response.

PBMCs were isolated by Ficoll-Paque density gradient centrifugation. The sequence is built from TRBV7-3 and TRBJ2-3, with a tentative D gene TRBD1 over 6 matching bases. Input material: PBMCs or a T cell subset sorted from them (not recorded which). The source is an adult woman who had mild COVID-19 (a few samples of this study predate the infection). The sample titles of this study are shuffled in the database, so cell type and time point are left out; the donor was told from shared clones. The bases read TGTGCCAGCAGCTTAGGGGCAAGGGGTCAGGGGACAGATACGCAGTATTTT. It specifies CASSLGARGQGTDTQYF.